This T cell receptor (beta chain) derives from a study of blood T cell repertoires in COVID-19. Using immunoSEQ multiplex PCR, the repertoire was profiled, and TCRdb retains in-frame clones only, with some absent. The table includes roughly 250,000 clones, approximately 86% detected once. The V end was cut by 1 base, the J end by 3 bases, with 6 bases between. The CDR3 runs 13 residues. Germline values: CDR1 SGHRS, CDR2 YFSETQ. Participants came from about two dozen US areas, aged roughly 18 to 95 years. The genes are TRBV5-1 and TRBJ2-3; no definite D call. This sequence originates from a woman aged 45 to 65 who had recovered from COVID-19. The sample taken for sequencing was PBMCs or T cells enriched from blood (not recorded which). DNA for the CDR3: TGCGCCAGCAGCTTGCAAGCTACAGATACGCAGTATTTT. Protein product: CASSLQATDTQYF.